These T cell receptor beta chains were read from a single sample in a study of blood T cell repertoires in COVID-19. Assay: immunoSEQ multiplex PCR; the TCRdb copy retains only in-frame clones and omits some. The sample shows roughly 120,000 clones, nearly 90% of them seen only once. Sequencing was performed on peripheral blood. These receptors all stem from a woman aged 60-75 years with COVID-19, enrolled during active disease. Both conserved end residues are part of each CDR3. Each record gives: clone size, J gene, D gene, V gene, CDR3 DNA, CDR3 protein. D genes are given only for firm matches. Clone size is stated in some rows and not others, as once, few, many or a class when expanded.

>-|TRBJ2-7|-|TRBV7-2
TGTGCCAGCAGCTCCCGACAGCCCCGGGACGAGCAGTACTTC
CASSSRQPRDEQYF
>-|TRBJ2-1|-|TRBV27
TGTGCCAGCAGCATGGCAGGGGAGCCTCAGCGGCAGTTCTTC
CASSMAGEPQRQFF
>-|TRBJ1-4|TRBD1|TRBV15
TGTGCCACCAGCAGAGCCGACAGGGGGTCCGGTTACGAAAAACTGTTTTTT
CATSRADRGSGYEKLFF
>-|TRBJ2-7|TRBD1|TRBV5-1
TGCGCCAGCAGCTTGGGAGACAGGGCACTGGGAGAGCAGTACTTC
CASSLGDRALGEQYF
>once|TRBJ2-5|-|TRBV3-1/TRBV3-2
TGTGCCAGCAGCCAAGCACTTAGGTCGGGAACGAGCCAAGAGACCCAGTACTTC
CASSQALRSGTSQETQYF
>-|TRBJ1-3|-|TRBV5-4
TGTGCCAGCAGCTTGGACAGGCCGAGCTCTGGAAACACCATATATTTT
CASSLDRPSSGNTIYF
>-|TRBJ1-5|TRBD1|TRBV19
TGTGCCAGTAGTATAACACAGGGGGCAGTCCAGCCCCAGCATTTT
CASSITQGAVQPQHF
>-|TRBJ1-3|-|TRBV10-3
TGTGCCATCAGTGCGGGAAACACCATATATTTT
CAISAGNTIYF
>once|TRBJ2-2|TRBD1|TRBV5-1
TGCGCCAGCAGCTTGTTTGACAGGGGAGTTGCCGGGGAGCTGTTTTTT
CASSLFDRGVAGELFF
>-|TRBJ1-4|-|TRBV9
TGTGCCAGCAGCGTAGGACAGAATGAAAAACTGTTTTTT
CASSVGQNEKLFF
>-|TRBJ1-3|-|TRBV19
TGTGCCAGCGTCTACTCTGGAAACACCATATATTTT
CASVYSGNTIYF
>-|TRBJ2-5|-|TRBV7-2
TGTGCCAGCAGCTTGGGCGGGCGCGTCCAAGAGACCCAGTACTTC
CASSLGGRVQETQYF
>-|TRBJ2-1|TRBD2|TRBV29-1
TGCAGCGTTGTTGGTGGGGGGGGAAGCTCCTACAATGAGCAGTTCTTC
CSVVGGGGSSYNEQFF
>-|TRBJ2-5|-|TRBV4-1
TGCGCCAGCAGCCTGGGGGGCCAAGAGACCCAGTACTTC
CASSLGGQETQYF
>-|TRBJ2-2|-|TRBV5-1
TGCGCCAGCAGCTTGGCCTACCTCAACACCGGGGAGCTGTTTTTT
CASSLAYLNTGELFF
>-|TRBJ2-1|TRBD1|TRBV19
TGTGCCAGTAGTGTACAGGGGGCTACAAGCTCCTCCAGGCATGAGCAGTTCTTC
CASSVQGATSSSRHEQFF
>-|TRBJ2-7|TRBD1|TRBV7-9
TGTGCCAGCAGCTTACGGGGACAGGAAAACTACGAGCAGTACTTC
CASSLRGQENYEQYF
>-|TRBJ1-6|TRBD1|TRBV19
TGTGCCAGTAGTACCTTGACAGGGATCGTCTATAATTCACCCCTCCACTTT
CASSTLTGIVYNSPLHF
>once|TRBJ2-3|TRBD1|TRBV7-9
TGTGCCAGCAGCTTATCTGGGACAGGGATCAATACGCAGTATTTT
CASSLSGTGINTQYF
>-|TRBJ1-1|-|TRBV6-1
TGTGCCAGCACCGGAGTAGGGAACACTGAAGCTTTCTTT
CASTGVGNTEAFF
>-|TRBJ1-1|TRBD1|TRBV29-1
TGCAGCGTTGCACAGGGGAGGACTGAAGCTTTCTTT
CSVAQGRTEAFF
>-|TRBJ1-4|-|TRBV18
TGTGCCAGCTCACCGGCCTTAACTAATGAAAAACTGTTTTTT
CASSPALTNEKLFF
>-|TRBJ2-2|-|TRBV2
TGTGCCAGCAGTCCACGAGCGGGGGAGCTGTTTTTT
CASSPRAGELFF
>-|TRBJ2-2|-|TRBV2
TGTGCCAGCAGTGTACGCTCCGGGACTCGAAACACCGGGGAGCTGTTTTTT
CASSVRSGTRNTGELFF
>-|TRBJ1-4|TRBD1|TRBV19
TGTGCCAGTACTTACAGGGGCGGTGAAAAACTGTTTTTT
CASTYRGGEKLFF
>-|TRBJ1-2|-|TRBV19
TGTGCCAGTAGTATGGGGGGGTACTATGGCTACACCTTC
CASSMGGYYGYTF
>once|TRBJ1-2|-|TRBV6-2/TRBV6-3
TGTGCCAGCAGTTACAACGGAGAGGGTTCCTATGGCTACACCTTC
CASSYNGEGSYGYTF
>-|TRBJ2-2|TRBD1|TRBV7-8
TGTGCCAGCAGCTTCACAGGGGGCGGGTCGGCCGGGGAGCTGTTTTTT
CASSFTGGGSAGELFF
>-|TRBJ2-1|TRBD2|TRBV7-2
TGTGCCAGCAGCTTAGTATTGTTTGCGGGGGGGCCTGAGCAGTTCTTC
CASSLVLFAGGPEQFF
>-|TRBJ1-5|TRBD1|TRBV15
TGTGCCACCAGCACCGGGACAGGGACTCAGCCCCAGCATTTT
CATSTGTGTQPQHF
>-|TRBJ2-7|TRBD2|TRBV30
TGTGCCTGGAGCCTTAGCGGGGCAGCAGGCGAGCAGTACTTC
CAWSLSGAAGEQYF
>-|TRBJ2-2|TRBD1|TRBV7-9
TGTGCCAGCAGCCTTAACTCGGGACAGGGGAGGACCGGGGAGCTGTTTTTT
CASSLNSGQGRTGELFF
>-|TRBJ2-3|TRBD1|TRBV7-9
TGTGCCAGCAGCTTAGGAATAAGGACAGGGGGAGATACGCAGTATTTT
CASSLGIRTGGDTQYF
>-|TRBJ1-3|-|TRBV4-2
TGTGCCAGCAGCCAAGTCAACAGGGCGTCTGGAAACACCATATATTTT
CASSQVNRASGNTIYF
>once|TRBJ1-6|-|TRBV7-9
TGTGCCAGCAGCCGGGAGGGGGAGGGGTGGTCACCCCTCCACTTT
CASSREGEGWSPLHF
>-|TRBJ1-2|-|TRBV6-5
TGTGCCAGCAGTTACGAGGCAGCAGGGTGGGATGGCTACACCTTC
CASSYEAAGWDGYTF
>-|TRBJ2-2|TRBD2|TRBV9
TGTGCCAGCAGCGTCGGGGACTACGCTTCCGGGGAGCTGTTTTTT
CASSVGDYASGELFF
>-|TRBJ2-1|-|TRBV25-1
TGTGCCAGCAGCGGGAGCGCAACCTTCGACAATGAGCAGTTCTTC
CASSGSATFDNEQFF
>-|TRBJ2-1|-|TRBV27
TGTGCCAGCAGTTCAACCTACAATGAGCAGTTCTTC
CASSSTYNEQFF